Listed below are T cell receptor beta chains from one sample, sequenced in a study of identical twins. TCRdb re-derived calls from the 5' RACE reads in MiXCR, one entry per CDR3 protein. The sample lists some 500,000 distinct CDR3 sequences, roughly a fifth occurring once. The same sample was also studied in work on T cells expressing NK-cell markers.

Input material: CD4+ T cells sorted from blood. These receptors were collected from a woman between 18 and 30 years old in good health. CDR3s include the opening cysteine and the closing phenylalanine or tryptophan. The D gene is left open where the match is weak. Clone size is shown for a subset of rows, as once, few, many or a class of expanded clone.

size: many; J: TRBJ2-7; V: TRBV20-1; D: NA; CDR3: CIARDSAYEQYF; DNA: TGCATAGCAAGGGACTCCGCCTACGAGCAGTACTTC
size: NA; J: TRBJ2-7; V: TRBV20-1; D: NA; CDR3: CSARTGRLHEQYF; DNA: TGCAGTGCTAGAACAGGGCGGTTGCACGAGCAGTACTTC
size: NA; J: TRBJ2-5; V: TRBV27; D: NA; CDR3: CASSSRHGETQYF; DNA: TGTGCCAGCAGTTCACGACACGGGGAGACCCAGTACTTC
size: NA; J: TRBJ2-7; V: TRBV18; D: TRBD1; CDR3: CASSPRDRVYEQYF; DNA: TGTGCCAGCTCACCACGGGACAGGGTTTACGAGCAGTACTTC
size: NA; J: TRBJ2-1; V: TRBV20-1; D: TRBD2; CDR3: CSARAQRGGNEQFF; DNA: TGCAGTGCTAGAGCCCAGCGGGGGGGGAATGAGCAGTTCTTC
size: NA; J: TRBJ2-5; V: TRBV10-3; D: TRBD2; CDR3: CATTPRTSGGQETQYF; DNA: TGTGCCACCACCCCCAGGACTAGCGGGGGGCAAGAGACCCAGTACTTC
size: few; J: TRBJ1-1; V: TRBV20-1; D: NA; CDR3: CSARVGGGRAEAFF; DNA: TGCAGTGCTAGAGTGGGAGGGGGGAGAGCTGAAGCTTTCTTT
size: few; J: TRBJ2-7; V: TRBV18; D: TRBD1; CDR3: CASSPWGQGTSEQYF; DNA: TGTGCCAGCTCACCATGGGGACAGGGGACGAGTGAGCAGTACTTC
size: NA; J: TRBJ2-3; V: TRBV29-1; D: TRBD2; CDR3: CSVESLAGVTDTQYF; DNA: TGCAGCGTTGAAAGCCTAGCGGGGGTCACAGATACGCAGTATTTT
size: NA; J: TRBJ1-5; V: TRBV9; D: TRBD1; CDR3: CASNAGTENQPQHF; DNA: TGTGCCAGCAATGCCGGGACAGAGAATCAGCCCCAGCATTTT
size: NA; J: TRBJ1-6; V: TRBV25-1; D: NA; CDR3: CASSELGAGYSPLHF; DNA: TGTGCCAGCAGTGAATTGGGGGCTGGCTATTCACCCCTCCACTTT
size: many; J: TRBJ2-3; V: TRBV7-6; D: TRBD2; CDR3: CASSQGLAGGASTDTQYF; DNA: TGTGCCAGCAGCCAGGGACTAGCGGGGGGCGCTAGCACAGATACGCAGTATTTT
size: NA; J: TRBJ1-3; V: TRBV11-3; D: NA; CDR3: CASSTDSGNTIYF; DNA: TGTGCCAGCAGCACAGACTCTGGAAACACCATATATTTT
size: NA; J: TRBJ1-1; V: TRBV20-1; D: TRBD1; CDR3: CSASGTGSLNTEAFF; DNA: TGCAGTGCTTCCGGGACAGGAAGCCTGAACACTGAAGCTTTCTTT